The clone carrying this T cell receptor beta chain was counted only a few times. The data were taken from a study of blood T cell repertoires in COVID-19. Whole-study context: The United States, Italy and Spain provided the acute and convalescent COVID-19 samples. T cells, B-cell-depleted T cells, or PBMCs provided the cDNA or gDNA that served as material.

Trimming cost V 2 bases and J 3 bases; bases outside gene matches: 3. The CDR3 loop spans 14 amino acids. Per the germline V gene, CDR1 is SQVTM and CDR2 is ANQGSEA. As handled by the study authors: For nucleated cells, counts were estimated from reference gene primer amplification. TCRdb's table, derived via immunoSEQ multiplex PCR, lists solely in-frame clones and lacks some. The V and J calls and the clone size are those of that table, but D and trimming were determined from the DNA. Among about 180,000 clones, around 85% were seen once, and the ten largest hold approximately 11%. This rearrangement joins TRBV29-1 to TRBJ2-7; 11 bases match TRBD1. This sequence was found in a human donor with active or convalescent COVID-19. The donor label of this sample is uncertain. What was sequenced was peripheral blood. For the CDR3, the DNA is TGCAGCGTTGAAAGTGGGACAGGGGGCTACGAGCAGTACTTC. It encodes CSVESGTGGYEQYF.